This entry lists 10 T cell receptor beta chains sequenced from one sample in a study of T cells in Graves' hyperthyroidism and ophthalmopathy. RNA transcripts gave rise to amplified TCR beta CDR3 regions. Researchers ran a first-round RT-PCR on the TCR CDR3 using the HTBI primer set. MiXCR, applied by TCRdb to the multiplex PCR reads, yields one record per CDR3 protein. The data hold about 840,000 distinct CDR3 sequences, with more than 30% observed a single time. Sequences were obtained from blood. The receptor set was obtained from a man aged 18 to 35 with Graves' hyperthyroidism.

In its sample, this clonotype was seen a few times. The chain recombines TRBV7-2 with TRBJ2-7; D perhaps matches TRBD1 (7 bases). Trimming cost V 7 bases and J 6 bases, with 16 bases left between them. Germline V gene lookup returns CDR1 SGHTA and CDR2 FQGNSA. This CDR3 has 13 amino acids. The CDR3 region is CASTQGGLGEQYF. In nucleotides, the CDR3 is TGTGCCAGCACCCAGGGGGGCCTGGGCGAGCAGTACTTC.

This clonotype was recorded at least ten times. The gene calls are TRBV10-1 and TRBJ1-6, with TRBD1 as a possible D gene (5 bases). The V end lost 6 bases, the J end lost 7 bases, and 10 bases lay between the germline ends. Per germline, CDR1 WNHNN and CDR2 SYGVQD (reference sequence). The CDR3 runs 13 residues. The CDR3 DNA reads TGCGCCAGCAGGACAGCCGGAAATTCACCCCTCCACTTT. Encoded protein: CASRTAGNSPLHF.

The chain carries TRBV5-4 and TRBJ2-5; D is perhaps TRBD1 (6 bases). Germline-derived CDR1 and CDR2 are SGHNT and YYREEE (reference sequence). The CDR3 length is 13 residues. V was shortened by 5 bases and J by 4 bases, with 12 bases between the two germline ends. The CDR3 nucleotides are TGTGCCAGCAGGGAACTAGGGGGAGAGACCCAGTACTTC. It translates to CASRELGGETQYF.

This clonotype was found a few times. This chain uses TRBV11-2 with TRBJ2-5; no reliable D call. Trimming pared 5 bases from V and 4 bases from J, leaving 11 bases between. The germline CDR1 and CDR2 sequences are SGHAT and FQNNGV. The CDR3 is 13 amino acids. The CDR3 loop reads CASSNPGLETQYF. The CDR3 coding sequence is TGTGCCAGCAGCAACCCCGGGTTAGAGACCCAGTACTTC.

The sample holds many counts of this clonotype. This CDR3 is CASSLVKGKGEKLFF. CDR3 nucleotide sequence: TGTGCCAGCAGCTTAGTAAAGGGGAAGGGTGAAAAACTGTTTTTT. This sequence joins TRBV7-6 and TRBJ1-4, with D possibly matching TRBD1 (5 bases). The germline V gene encodes CDR1 SGHVS and CDR2 FNYEAQ. The CDR3 has 15 amino acids. V gave up 1 base and J gave up 7 bases, with 13 bases separating them.

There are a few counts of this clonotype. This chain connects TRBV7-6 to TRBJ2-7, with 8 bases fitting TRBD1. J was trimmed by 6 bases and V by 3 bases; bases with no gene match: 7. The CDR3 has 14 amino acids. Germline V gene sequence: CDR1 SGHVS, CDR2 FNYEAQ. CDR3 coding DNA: TGTGCCAGCAGCTTGGCCGGACAGGGTGGCGAGCAGTACTTC. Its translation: CASSLAGQGGEQYF. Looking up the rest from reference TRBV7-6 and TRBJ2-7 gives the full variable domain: GAGVSQSPRYKVTKRGQDVALRCDPISGHVSLYWYRQALGQGPEFLTYFNYEAQQDKSGLPNDRFSAERPEGSISTLTIQRTEQRDSAMYRCASSLAGQGGEQYFGPGTRLTVT.

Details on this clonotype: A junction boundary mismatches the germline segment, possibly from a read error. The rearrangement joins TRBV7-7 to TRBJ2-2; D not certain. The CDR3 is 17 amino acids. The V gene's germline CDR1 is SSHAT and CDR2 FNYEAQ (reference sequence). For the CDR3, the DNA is TGTGCTAGCAGTTTCGCCGGGTCACTAAAAGGTGCCGGGGAGCTGTTTTTT. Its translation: CASSFAGSLKGAGELFF.

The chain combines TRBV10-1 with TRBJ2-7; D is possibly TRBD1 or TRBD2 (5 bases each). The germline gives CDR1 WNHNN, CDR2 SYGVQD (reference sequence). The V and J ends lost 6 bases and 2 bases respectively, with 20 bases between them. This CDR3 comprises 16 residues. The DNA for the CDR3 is TGCGCCAGCAGCTCCCGAGCCGGGACGATGGCCTACGAGCAGTACTTC. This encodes CASSSRAGTMAYEQYF.

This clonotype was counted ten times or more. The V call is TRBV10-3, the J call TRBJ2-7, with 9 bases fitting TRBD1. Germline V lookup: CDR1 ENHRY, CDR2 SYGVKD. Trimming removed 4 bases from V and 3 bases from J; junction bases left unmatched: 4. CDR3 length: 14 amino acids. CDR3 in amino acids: CAISGTGDRYEQYF. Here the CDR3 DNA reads TGTGCCATCAGTGGGACAGGGGACCGCTACGAGCAGTACTTC.

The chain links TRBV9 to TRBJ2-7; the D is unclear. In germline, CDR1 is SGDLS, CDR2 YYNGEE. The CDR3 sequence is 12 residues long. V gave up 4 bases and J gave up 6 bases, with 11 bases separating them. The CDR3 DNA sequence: TGTGCCAGCAGCCCCCTATTTGGCGAGCAGTACTTC. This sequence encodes CASSPLFGEQYF.